This section outlines one T cell receptor (beta chain) sequence together with its context. As yet, its antigen is unknown. The data were taken from a study of multiple sclerosis patients with progressive multifocal leukoencephalopathy. Method: immunoSEQ multiplex PCR; TCRdb's copy keeps in-frame clones and lacks some. The sample holds 30,000 to 35,000 clones; roughly 87% are singletons and the top ten take roughly 3.1%. Study-wide findings and caveats: Before and during natalizumab, the clones expanded at PML already existed. Preferential TRBV-TRBJ pairings or common gene usage were not detected at PML. Lower normalized Shannon entropy suggested reduced TRB diversity in most PML patients.

This CDR3 is built from 13 residues. Between the trimmed V and J ends, which lost 3 bases and 3 bases, there was a span of 9 bases. The V gene's germline CDR1 is SGDLS and CDR2 YYNGEE. Time point indicated: time of PML onset. Natalizumab-treated patients developed PML between about 16 and 60 months into natalizumab therapy. This sequence was found in a human donor with progressive multifocal leukoencephalopathy. The chain is built from TRBV9 and TRBJ2-5; perhaps TRBD2 as D (6 bases). The material sequenced was PBMCs, taken from a patient treated with natalizumab. CDR3 nucleotides: TGTGCCAGCAGCGCCGGACTAAAAGAGACCCAGTACTTC. It is translated as CASSAGLKETQYF.